The rows below give T cell receptor beta chains drawn from one sample of a study of blood T cell repertoires in COVID-19. TCRdb's copy holds only in-frame clones and misses some; the assay was immunoSEQ multiplex PCR. The profile shows about 58,000 clones, 70% to 90% of them singletons. Sequenced sample: peripheral blood. Receptors originate from a woman between 65 and 79 years old with active COVID-19. Each CDR3 is given with its conserved first and last residue. Each record gives: D gene, V gene, J gene, clone size, CDR3 protein, CDR3 DNA. The D gene is left open where the match is weak. Clone size is given for some rows only: seen once, a few or many times, or a class if the clone is expanded.

TRBD2	TRBV27	TRBJ2-1	.	CASSLAGGYNEQFF	TGTGCCAGTTCCCTAGCGGGCGGTTACAATGAGCAGTTCTTC
.	TRBV27	TRBJ2-7	.	CASSESGYEQYF	TGTGCCAGCAGTGAGTCAGGGTACGAGCAGTACTTC
.	TRBV3-1/TRBV3-2	TRBJ2-1	.	CASSQDRENEQFF	TGTGCCAGCAGCCAAGATAGGGAGAATGAGCAGTTCTTC
TRBD1	TRBV7-9	TRBJ2-1	.	CASSQQGAYNEQFF	TGTGCCAGCAGCCAACAGGGGGCTTACAATGAGCAGTTCTTC
TRBD2	TRBV4-1	TRBJ2-1	once	CASSLGLAGVKTYNEQFF	TGCGCCAGCAGCCTTGGACTAGCGGGAGTCAAGACCTACAATGAGCAGTTCTTC
.	TRBV28	TRBJ1-1	.	CASSLPMGGLNTEAFF	TGTGCCAGCAGTTTACCAATGGGGGGGTTGAACACTGAAGCTTTCTTT
.	TRBV3-1/TRBV3-2	TRBJ2-5	.	CASSQEYEGSQETQYF	TGTGCCAGCAGCCAAGAATACGAGGGATCCCAAGAGACCCAGTACTTC
TRBD2	TRBV7-3	TRBJ2-2	.	CASSYTSGGLFF	TGTGCCAGCAGCTATACTAGCGGAGGGCTGTTTTTT
.	TRBV10-1	TRBJ2-2	.	CASSDLGSAGELFF	TGCGCCAGCAGTGATTTGGGCTCGGCCGGGGAGCTGTTTTTT
TRBD1	TRBV19	TRBJ2-1	.	CASSRGQGFDEQFF	TGTGCCAGTAGTAGAGGACAGGGGTTTGATGAGCAGTTCTTC
.	TRBV7-2	TRBJ2-1	.	CASSPGTREGLYNEQFF	TGTGCCAGCAGCCCCGGAACCAGGGAAGGCCTTTACAATGAGCAGTTCTTC
.	TRBV4-1	TRBJ2-4	.	CASSQGVRVDRGPQYF	TGCGCCAGCAGCCAAGGGGTTAGAGTGGACAGAGGACCTCAGTACTTC
.	TRBV30	TRBJ1-1	.	CAWSGSVNTEAFF	TGTGCCTGGAGTGGGAGCGTTAACACTGAAGCTTTCTTT
.	TRBV2	TRBJ2-5	.	CASSGVRGRETQYF	TGTGCCAGCAGTGGGGTCAGGGGCCGGGAGACCCAGTACTTC
TRBD2	TRBV19	TRBJ2-1	.	CASSGRLAADNEQFF	TGTGCCAGTAGTGGCCGACTAGCGGCCGACAATGAGCAGTTCTTC
.	TRBV6-5	TRBJ2-7	once	CATGPFYEQYF	TGTGCCACAGGTCCCTTCTACGAGCAGTACTTC
TRBD1	TRBV28	TRBJ2-2	.	CASTTWTGDTGELFF	TGTGCCAGCACCACCTGGACAGGGGACACCGGGGAGCTGTTTTTT